The T cell receptor beta chain under discussion was sequenced for a study of cytomegalovirus exposure and HLA in healthy donors. The wider study: Early released data comprised 75 million to 100 million unique TCRs from HLA-typed donors.

Study-wide results and caveats: The authors listed 150 or so TCR beta chains as cytomegalovirus-associated. Associated with HLA alleles at 0.05 false discovery rate in a later analysis were 16,951 TCR beta sequences. Earlier analysis found most TCR beta V segments productive about 90% or about 30% of the time.

A remark on this clone: The antigen is undetermined.

The PCR employed 60 Vbeta primers together with 13 Jbeta primers. Here immunoSEQ multiplex PCR was the method, and the copy in TCRdb shows in-frame clones only, minus some. The data show over 100,000 clones, approximately 80% seen once. Germline CDR1 is SGHRS and CDR2 is YFSETQ. V trimming: 5 bases; J trimming: 8 bases; junction bases outside the gene matches: 11. This CDR3 region has 15 residues. J is TRBJ1-4 and V is TRBV5-1; the match to TRBD1 covers 8 bases. The specimen was PBMCs. The TCR was taken from a man aged 25-45 years in good health and CMV-seropositive. The CDR3: CASRLGGQGFEKLFF. DNA for the CDR3: TGCGCCAGCAGACTAGGCGGACAGGGTTTCGAAAAACTGTTTTTT.